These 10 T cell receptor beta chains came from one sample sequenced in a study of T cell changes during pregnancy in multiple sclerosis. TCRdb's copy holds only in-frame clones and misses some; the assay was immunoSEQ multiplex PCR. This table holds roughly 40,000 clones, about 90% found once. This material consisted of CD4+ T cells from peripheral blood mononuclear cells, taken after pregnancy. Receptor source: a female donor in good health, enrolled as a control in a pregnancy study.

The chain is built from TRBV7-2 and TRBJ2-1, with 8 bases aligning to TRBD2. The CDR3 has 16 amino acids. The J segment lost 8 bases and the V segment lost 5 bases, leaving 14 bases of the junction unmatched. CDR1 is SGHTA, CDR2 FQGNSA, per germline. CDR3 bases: TGTGCCAGCAGCCAACGGACTAGCAGCCTGGCCGATGAGCAGTTCTTC. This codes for CASSQRTSSLADEQFF.

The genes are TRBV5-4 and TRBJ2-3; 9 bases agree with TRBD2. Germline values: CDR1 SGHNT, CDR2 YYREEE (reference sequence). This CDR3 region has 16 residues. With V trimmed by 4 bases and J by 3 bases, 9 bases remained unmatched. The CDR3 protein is CASSRKTSGITDTQYF. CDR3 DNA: TGTGCCAGCAGCCGAAAGACTAGCGGAATTACAGATACGCAGTATTTT.

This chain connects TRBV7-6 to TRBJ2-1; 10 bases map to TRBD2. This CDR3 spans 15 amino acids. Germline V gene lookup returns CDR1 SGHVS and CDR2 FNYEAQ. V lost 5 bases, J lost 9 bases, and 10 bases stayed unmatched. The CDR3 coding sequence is TGTGCCAGCAGCACGAGCGGGGGGGCTGTCCCTGAGCAGTTCTTC. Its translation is CASSTSGGAVPEQFF.

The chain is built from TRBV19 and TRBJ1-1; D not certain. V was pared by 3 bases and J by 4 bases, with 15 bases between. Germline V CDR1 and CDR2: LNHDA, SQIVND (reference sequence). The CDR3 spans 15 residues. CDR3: CASSIREEGGTEAFF. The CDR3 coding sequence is TGTGCCAGTAGTATTAGGGAGGAGGGAGGCACTGAAGCTTTCTTT.

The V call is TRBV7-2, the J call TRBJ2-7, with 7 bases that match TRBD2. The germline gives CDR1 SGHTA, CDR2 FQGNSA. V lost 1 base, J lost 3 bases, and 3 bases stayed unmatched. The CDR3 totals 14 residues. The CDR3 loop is CASSLVAGVYEQYF. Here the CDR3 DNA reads TGTGCCAGCAGCTTAGTCGCGGGGGTCTACGAGCAGTACTTC.

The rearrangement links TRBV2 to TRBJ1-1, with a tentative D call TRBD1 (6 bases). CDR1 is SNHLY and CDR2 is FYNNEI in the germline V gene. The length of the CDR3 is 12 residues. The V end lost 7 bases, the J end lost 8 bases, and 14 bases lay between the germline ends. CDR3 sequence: CASIFRQEEAFF. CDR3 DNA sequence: TGTGCCAGCATTTTCCGACAGGAAGAAGCTTTCTTT. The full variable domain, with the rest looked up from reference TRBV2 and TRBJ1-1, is EPEVTQTPSHQVTQMGQEVILRCVPISNHLYFYWYRQILGQKVEFLVSFYNNEISEKSEIFDDQFSVERPDGSNFTLKIRSTKLEDSAMYFCASIFRQEEAFFGQGTRLTVV.

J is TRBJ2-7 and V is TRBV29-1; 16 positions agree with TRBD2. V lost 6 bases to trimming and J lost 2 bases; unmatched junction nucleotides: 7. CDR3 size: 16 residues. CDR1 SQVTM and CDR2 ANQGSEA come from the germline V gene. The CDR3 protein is CSVSGTSGRATYEQYF. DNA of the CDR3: TGCAGCGTGAGCGGGACTAGCGGGAGGGCCACCTACGAGCAGTACTTC.

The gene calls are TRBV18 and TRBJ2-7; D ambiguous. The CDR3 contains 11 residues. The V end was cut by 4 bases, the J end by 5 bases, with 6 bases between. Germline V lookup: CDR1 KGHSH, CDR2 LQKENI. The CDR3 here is CASSLEDEQYF. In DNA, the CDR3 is TGTGCCAGCTCACTAGAGGACGAGCAGTACTTC.

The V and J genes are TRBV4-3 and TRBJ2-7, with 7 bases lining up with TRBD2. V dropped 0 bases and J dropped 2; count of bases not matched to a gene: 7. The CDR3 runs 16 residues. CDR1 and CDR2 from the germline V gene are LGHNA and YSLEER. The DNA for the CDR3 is TGCGCCAGCAGCCAAGAAGGCCCGGGACTAACCTACGAGCAGTACTTC. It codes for CASSQEGPGLTYEQYF.

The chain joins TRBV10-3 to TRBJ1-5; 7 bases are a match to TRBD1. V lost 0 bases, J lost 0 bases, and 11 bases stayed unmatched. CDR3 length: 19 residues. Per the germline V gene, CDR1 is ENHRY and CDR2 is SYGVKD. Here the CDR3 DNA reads TGTGCCATCAGTGAGTCCTACAGGGGAAGGGGCTATAGCAATCAGCCCCAGCATTTT. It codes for CAISESYRGRGYSNQPQHF.